The next 20 T cell receptor beta chains were all read from a single sample in a study of T-cell memory formation after mild COVID-19. TCRdb processed the 5' RACE reads anew with MiXCR; each CDR3 protein has one entry. The sample contains roughly 130,000 distinct CDR3 sequences, about 6.5% of which appear only once. Sequenced material: PBMCs or a T cell subset sorted from them (not recorded which). These receptors all come from an adult woman who had mild COVID-19 (a few samples of this study predate the infection). Cell type and time point are not known.

The CDR3 DNA sequence: TGCGCCAGCAGCCAAGATGACAGGAACCGAAACGAGCAGTACTTC. It specifies CASSQDDRNRNEQYF. The chain is built from TRBV4-1 and TRBJ2-7, with D perhaps matching TRBD1 (6 bases). From germline, CDR1 is MGHRA and CDR2 YSYEKL. V dropped 0 bases and J dropped 5 bases, with 14 bases sitting between them. CDR3 length: 15 amino acids.

In this sample, this clonotype turned up a few times. The chain combines TRBV3-1 with TRBJ2-7; 8 bases agree with TRBD1. Trimming removed 4 bases from V and 0 bases from J; junction bases left unmatched: 5. The germline V gene encodes CDR1 LGHDT and CDR2 YNNKEL (reference sequence). The CDR3 consists of 15 residues. This CDR3 reads CASSLGQGYSYEQYF. In DNA, the CDR3 is TGTGCCAGCAGCCTTGGACAGGGCTACTCCTACGAGCAGTACTTC.

This clonotype turned up a few times. The V gene is TRBV12-3 or TRBV12-4, the J gene TRBJ2-2; D perhaps matches TRBD1 (5 bases). The CDR3 spans 15 residues. The V end lost 6 bases, the J end lost 0 bases, and 11 bases lay between the germline ends. The CDR3 sequence: CASRPDNTNTGELFF. Written as DNA, the CDR3 is TGTGCCAGCAGACCGGACAATACGAACACCGGGGAGCTGTTTTTT.

This clonotype was observed a few times. This chain connects TRBV6-4 to TRBJ2-1; tentatively, D is TRBD2 (7 bases). This CDR3 has 13 amino acids. Germline values: CDR1 MRHNA, CDR2 SNTAGT. Trimming stripped 1 base from V and 8 bases from J, with 9 bases between. The chain's CDR3 is CASSDWGGHEQFF. The CDR3 nucleotides read TGTGCCAGCAGTGACTGGGGGGGCCATGAGCAGTTCTTC.

This clonotype was detected a few times. The chain is built from TRBV7-6 and TRBJ2-3; D is unresolved. V lost 1 base and J lost 0, with 14 bases in between. From germline, CDR1 is SGHVS and CDR2 FNYEAQ. The CDR3 covers 17 residues. The CDR3: CASSLVARSVSTDTQYF. The CDR3 DNA reads TGTGCCAGCAGCTTAGTAGCCAGGTCGGTCAGCACAGATACGCAGTATTTT.

This clonotype has more than one count but fewer than ten. The chain employs TRBV7-8 and TRBJ1-2; 8 bases are shared with TRBD1. Germline V gene lookup returns CDR1 SGHVS and CDR2 FQNEAQ. The junction had 11 bases not matched to a gene; V was cut back by 2 bases and J by 6 bases. This CDR3 has 16 amino acids. The CDR3: CASSLTRTGRFDGYTF. The CDR3 DNA reads as TGTGCCAGCAGCTTAACGCGGACAGGGAGGTTCGATGGCTACACCTTC.

This clonotype was seen a handful of times. This rearrangement joins TRBV19 to TRBJ2-1; 8 bases map to TRBD1. CDR1 is LNHDA, CDR2 SQIVND, per germline (reference sequence). V trimming: 1 base; J trimming: 7 bases; junction bases outside the gene matches: 3. This CDR3 has 14 residues. The CDR3 spells CASSIGTGTNEQFF. DNA for the CDR3: TGTGCCAGTAGTATAGGGACAGGGACAAATGAGCAGTTCTTC.

This clonotype was recorded a few times. The chain has TRBV7-9 and TRBJ1-6; 7 nucleotides align to TRBD1. The length of the CDR3 is 14 residues. The germline CDR1 and CDR2 sequences are SEHNR and FQNEAQ (reference sequence). V lost 6 bases and J lost 5; bases outside the gene matches: 4. This chain's CDR3 is CASRIGTDNSPLHF. In DNA form, the CDR3 reads TGTGCCAGCAGGATTGGGACAGATAATTCACCCCTCCACTTT.

This clonotype has a count of ten or more. The chain combines TRBV7-6 with TRBJ2-5, with D maybe TRBD2 (5 bases). CDR3 length equals 13 residues. Germline V lookup: CDR1 SGHVS, CDR2 FNYEAQ. V lost 3 bases to trimming and J lost 3 bases, with 8 bases between them. In DNA, the CDR3 is TGTGCCAGCAGCTTCTCGGGAAAAGAGACCCAGTACTTC. It translates to CASSFSGKETQYF.

This chain's CDR3 is CASTPRGQGGGNTIYF. The CDR3 coding sequence is TGTGCCAGTACCCCCCGGGGACAGGGAGGTGGAAACACCATATATTTT. The chain employs TRBV19 and TRBJ1-3, with TRBD1 matching 9 bases. With V trimmed by 7 bases and J by 3 bases, 10 bases remained unmatched. Per germline, CDR1 LNHDA and CDR2 SQIVND (reference sequence). This CDR3 has 16 residues.

The chain recombines TRBV3-1 with TRBJ1-6; 8 bases map to TRBD1. Germline V gene lookup returns CDR1 LGHDT and CDR2 YNNKEL (reference sequence). The CDR3 runs to 16 residues. J gave up 8 bases and V 3 bases, and 9 bases lay outside the gene matches. CDR3 DNA sequence: TGTGCCAGCAGCCATCTCAGGACAGGGAGCGATTCACCCCTCCACTTT. Translation gives CASSHLRTGSDSPLHF.

This chain joins TRBV7-6 and TRBJ2-5, with D perhaps matching TRBD1 (6 bases). Germline assignment: CDR1 SGHVS and CDR2 FNYEAQ. Trimming pared 5 bases from V and 4 bases from J, leaving 14 bases between. There are 14 residues in the CDR3. CDR3 bases: TGTGCCAGCAGCGCATACAGGGATGCAGAGACCCAGTACTTC. Translating gives CASSAYRDAETQYF.

The chain recombines TRBV9 with TRBJ2-1, with D unresolved. The CDR3 extends over 14 amino acids. The germline V and J ends were trimmed by 0 bases and 8 bases, with 12 bases remaining between them. CDR1 is SGDLS, CDR2 YYNGEE, per germline. The CDR3 loop is CASSVGTSGHEQFF. The DNA for the CDR3 is TGTGCCAGCAGCGTAGGGACCTCCGGCCATGAGCAGTTCTTC.

The chain couples TRBV2 to TRBJ1-4, with D unresolved. The length of the CDR3 is 13 residues. The germline V gene has CDR1 SNHLY and CDR2 FYNNEI. Trimming pared 5 bases from V and 5 bases from J, leaving 9 bases between. The CDR3 loop reads CASSLDGNEKLFF. CDR3 sequence (DNA): TGTGCCAGCAGTCTTGACGGAAATGAAAAACTGTTTTTT.

This chain uses TRBV20-1 with TRBJ2-3, with 11 nucleotides matching TRBD2. The junction had 3 bases not matched to a gene; V was cut back by 6 bases and J by 1 base. Looked up from germline, CDR1 is DFQATT and CDR2 is SNEGSKA (reference sequence). CDR3 length: 14 residues. The chain's CDR3 is CSAKLAGGTDTQYF. CDR3 nucleotide sequence: TGCAGTGCCAAACTAGCGGGGGGCACAGATACGCAGTATTTT.

The chain is built from TRBV12-3 or TRBV12-4 and TRBJ1-2, with D uncertain. The V end was cut by 5 bases, the J end by 6 bases, with 13 bases between. The CDR3 spans 13 residues. The CDR3 nucleotides are TGTGCCAGCAGTACACAGCTTAAGGATGGCTACACCTTC. Translating it yields CASSTQLKDGYTF.

There are many counts of this clonotype. V usage is TRBV7-2 and J usage is TRBJ2-5; D gene unclear. Trimming removed 1 base at V and 7 bases at J, with 10 bases between. This CDR3 spans 13 amino acids. The germline gives CDR1 SGHTA, CDR2 FQGNSA. The CDR3 bases are TGTGCCAGCAGCTTAGGACCCTCGGGGACCCAGTACTTC. Translated, it gives CASSLGPSGTQYF. Together with reference TRBV7-2 and TRBJ2-5, the CDR3 gives the full variable domain: GAGVSQSPSNKVTEKGKDVELRCDPISGHTALYWYRQSLGQGLEFLIYFQGNSAPDKSGLPSDRFSAERTGGSVSTLTIQRTQQEDSAVYLCASSLGPSGTQYFGPGTRLLVL.

This clonotype was counted at least ten times. The J gene is TRBJ1-1, the V gene TRBV5-1, with 7 bases matching TRBD1. The CDR3 extends over 16 amino acids. Germline values: CDR1 SGHRS, CDR2 YFSETQ. Germline trimming cut 3 bases from V and 2 bases from J; bases unmatched to any gene: 10. The CDR3 sequence: CASSSGQAYPNTEAFF. DNA for the CDR3: TGCGCCAGCAGCTCAGGACAGGCCTACCCTAACACTGAAGCTTTCTTT. Supplemented by reference TRBV5-1 and TRBJ1-1, the full variable domain reads KAGVTQTPRYLIKTRGQQVTLSCSPISGHRSVSWYQQTPGQGLQFLFEYFSETQRNKGNFPGRFSGRQFSNSRSEMNVSTLELGDSALYLCASSSGQAYPNTEAFFGQGTRLTVV.

The chain carries TRBV7-2 and TRBJ1-1, with TRBD1 identical over 7 bases. Germline values: CDR1 SGHTA, CDR2 FQGNSA. V gave up 0 bases and J gave up 0 bases; unmatched junction bases: 7. The CDR3 sequence is 17 residues long. The CDR3 here is CASSLAPQGVLNTEAFF. In nucleotides, the CDR3 is TGTGCCAGCAGCTTAGCGCCCCAGGGGGTGTTGAACACTGAAGCTTTCTTT.

In its sample, this clonotype was seen many times. V and J are TRBV24-1 and TRBJ2-5, with 9 nucleotides matching TRBD1. The J segment lost 2 bases and the V segment lost 4 bases, leaving 4 bases of the junction unmatched. Germline CDR1 KGHDR, CDR2 SFDVKD. This CDR3 comprises 15 residues. This CDR3 is CATSEGGTGQETQYF. CDR3 bases: TGTGCCACCAGTGAGGGTGGGACAGGGCAAGAGACCCAGTACTTC.